The rows below give T cell receptor beta chains drawn from one sample of a study of post-analysis software for immune sequencing data. From the PCR reads, TCRdb called clonotypes with MiXCR, one entry per CDR3 protein. The table has 350,000 to 500,000 distinct CDR3 sequences, about 40% seen once; the top ten hold 7.5% to 8.5%. The sample comprised blood. The source is a girl aged 2 to 10 with multiple sclerosis. Both conserved end residues are part of each CDR3. D genes are given only for firm matches. Clone size appears in some rows only: once, few, many, or a class for an expanded clone.

CDR3 | DNA | D | J | size | V
CSVESSDYEQYF | TGCAGCGTTGAGTCGTCGGACTACGAGCAGTACTTC | . | TRBJ2-7 | . | TRBV29-1
CASSVGVGGQLYSNYGYTF | TGTGCCAGCAGCGTAGGCGTGGGTGGACAACTCTACTCGAACTATGGCTACACTTTC | . | TRBJ1-2 | few | TRBV9
CASSRQTSGNYNEQFF | TGCGCCAGCAGCCGACAGACTAGCGGGAACTACAATGAGCAGTTCTTC | TRBD2 | TRBJ2-1 | . | TRBV5-1
CASSTAGGLGELFF | TGTGCCAGCAGTACAGCGGGGGGGCTCGGGGAGCTGTTTTTT | TRBD2 | TRBJ2-2 | . | TRBV7-2
CASSEPRGRATEAFF | TGTGCCAGCAGTGAACCCCGGGGGAGGGCCACTGAAGCTTTCTTT | . | TRBJ1-1 | . | TRBV25-1
CSASLISKAFF | TGCAGTGCCAGTCTAATTAGTAAAGCTTTCTTT | . | TRBJ1-1 | . | TRBV20-1
CASSLEGYNEQYF | TGTGCCAGCAGCTTAGAAGGTTACAATGAGCAGTACTTC | . | TRBJ2-5 | . | TRBV7-6
CASSPTVSSYNEQFF | TGTGCCAGCTCACCAACAGTGAGCTCCTACAATGAGCAGTTCTTC | . | TRBJ2-1 | . | TRBV18
CASSLGSGPETQYF | TGTGCCAGCAGCTTGGGTTCAGGACCAGAGACCCAGTACTTC | . | TRBJ2-5 | . | TRBV5-6
CSVGDFFAGWMEQYF | TGCAGCGTTGGGGACTTCTTCGCTGGTTGGATGGAGCAGTACTTC | . | TRBJ2-7 | few | TRBV29-1
CASSPAGQPYEQYF | TGTGCTAGCAGCCCCGCGGGACAGCCCTACGAGCAGTACTTC | . | TRBJ2-7 | few | TRBV7-7
CASSPVAKNIQYF | TGTGCCAGCAGCCCCGTAGCCAAAAACATTCAGTACTTC | . | TRBJ2-4 | . | TRBV7-2
CASSSAGTGVYGYTF | TGCGCCAGCAGCTCCGCCGGGACAGGGGTCTATGGCTACACCTTC | TRBD1 | TRBJ1-2 | . | TRBV5-1
CSASVQGVGDTEAFF | TGCAGTGCTTCCGTACAGGGGGTCGGGGACACTGAAGCTTTCTTT | TRBD1 | TRBJ1-1 | few | TRBV20-1
CASSSSGRSTDTQYF | TGTGCCAGCAGCTCTAGCGGCCGGAGCACAGATACGCAGTATTTT | TRBD2 | TRBJ2-3 | . | TRBV7-6
CAISPRTGETQYF | TGTGCCATCAGTCCACGGACTGGGGAGACCCAGTACTTC | . | TRBJ2-5 | . | TRBV10-3
CATRTSGGNEQFF | TGTGCCACTAGGACTAGCGGGGGCAATGAGCAGTTCTTC | TRBD2 | TRBJ2-1 | . | TRBV10-3
CASSQLLSGGPRIYEQYF | TGCGCCAGCAGCCAACTACTTAGCGGGGGGCCGAGAATCTACGAGCAGTACTTC | TRBD2 | TRBJ2-7 | few | TRBV5-1
CASSFRGHEQYF | TGTGCCAGCAGTTTTAGGGGGCACGAGCAGTACTTC | TRBD1 | TRBJ2-7 | few | TRBV6-5
CASSTDRTYNQPQHF | TGTGCCAGCAGTACCGACAGGACTTACAATCAGCCCCAGCATTTT | . | TRBJ1-5 | few | TRBV7-2